This T cell receptor (beta chain) was captured by sequencing in a study of T-cell reconstitution after alpha-beta-depleted transplantation in children. Study-wide findings and caveats: In patients about two months after transplant, alpha-beta T cells reportedly arose from several hundred expanded graft clones. It was newly produced T cells that mostly accounted for T-cell counts and diversity one year after transplant.

With respect to this clonotype: The antigen is undetermined. Sequence at one end of the junction differs from germline and may be a read error.

Unique molecular identifiers were used to barcode this TCRbeta library. TCRdb re-called the PCR reads through MiXCR, storing one row per CDR3 protein. The repertoire holds about 200,000 distinct CDR3 sequences, with roughly 7% as singletons. The CDR3 sequence is 15 residues long. CDR1 is SGHAT and CDR2 is FQNNGV in the germline V gene. This TCR was recovered from a boy aged 2 to 10 with acute lymphoblastic leukemia, due to receive a stem cell transplant. The rearrangement joins TRBV11-2 to TRBJ2-2, with TRBD2 identical over 8 bases. Source: PBMCs, taken before TCRalphabeta/CD19-depleted stem cell transplant. The CDR3 nucleotides read TGTGCCGGCAGCTTAGCGGGGTCGAGCACCGGGGAGCTGTTTTTT. Amino acid sequence: CAGSLAGSSTGELFF.